This TCR beta chain comes out of a study of blood T cell repertoires in COVID-19. Study background: Acute-phase and convalescent COVID-19 samples originated in the United States, Italy and Spain. The analysed material was cDNA or gDNA that came from T cells, B-cell-depleted T cells, or PBMCs.

Per the authors' pipeline: Amplification from reference gene primers served as the basis for estimated nucleated cell counts. The repertoire was sequenced with immunoSEQ multiplex PCR; TCRdb's copy has only in-frame clones and lacks some. Clonal size and the V and J genes are those of that table, whereas D and trimming came from the DNA. The repertoire holds around 280,000 clones, roughly 90% seen once, with approximately 11% in the top ten. Germline loops: CDR1 LGHDT, CDR2 YNNKEL (reference sequence). Trimming took off 4 bases at V and 0 bases at J, with 10 bases between the two ends. This CDR3 spans 15 amino acids. The Seattle patients joined while their infection was active and were tracked longitudinally afterward.

The receptor was derived from a woman younger than 45 with COVID-19, enrolled during active disease. Sequenced: peripheral blood. The chain is built from TRBV3-1 (or the pseudogene TRBV3-2) and TRBJ2-1; the D is unclear. CDR3 in amino acids: CASSLTFSSYNEQFF. The CDR3 nucleotides read TGTGCCAGCAGCCTGACTTTTAGCTCCTACAATGAGCAGTTCTTC.